Presented here are 11 T cell receptor beta chains from one specimen sequenced in a study of Ad26.COV2.S vaccination and SARS-CoV-2 variants. Repertoires were generated with immunoSEQ multiplex PCR, while TCRdb's copy carries only in-frame clones and drops some. Found here are hundreds of thousands of clones, about nine tenths of them singletons; the top ten hold 6.4%. Treatment meaning: roughly 18 received Ad26.COV2.S at low or high dose, single or two shots; 5 received placebo; per-sample allocation not given. Samples analyzed were those drawn on day 63 after the first vaccine or placebo injection. The sample here was peripheral blood, taken in a trial of Ad26.COV2.S vaccine versus placebo. These receptors all stem from a person between 18 and 65 years old who received the Ad26.COV2.S COVID-19 vaccine or a placebo.

The genes are TRBV7-3 and TRBJ2-3; a weak D match, TRBD1 (5 bases). Deletions cut 1 base from V and 3 bases from J, with 20 bases between. Per germline, CDR1 SGHTA and CDR2 FQGTGA. The CDR3 is 18 residues long. This CDR3 is CASSLSGFGQGGTDTQYF. In DNA form, the CDR3 reads TGTGCCAGCAGCTTAAGTGGGTTCGGGCAGGGCGGAACAGATACGCAGTATTTT.

This chain joins TRBV4-2 and TRBJ1-2; no clear D gene. From germline, CDR1 is LGHNA and CDR2 YNFKEQ. The V end was cut by 4 bases, the J end by 4 bases, with 16 bases between. The CDR3 length is 15 residues. The CDR3 sequence: CASSPGPGMPYGYTF. CDR3 bases: TGTGCCAGCAGCCCTGGACCCGGGATGCCCTATGGCTACACCTTC.

The chain combines TRBV7-3 with TRBJ2-7, with D possibly being TRBD1 (6 bases). Germline CDR1 SGHTA, CDR2 FQGTGA. CDR3 length equals 15 residues. The V end was cut by 5 bases, the J end by 4 bases, with 18 bases between. The CDR3 DNA reads TGTGCCAGCAGCCAAACCCTAGGACAGCAGTACGAGCAGTACTTC. This encodes CASSQTLGQQYEQYF. The full variable domain, completed using reference TRBV7-3 and TRBJ2-7, is GAGVSQTPSNKVTEKGKYVELRCDPISGHTALYWYRQSLGQGPEFLIYFQGTGAADDSGLPNDRFFAVRPEGSVSTLKIQRTERGDSAVYLCASSQTLGQQYEQYFGPGTRLTVT.

The genes are TRBV29-1 and TRBJ1-2; D is possibly TRBD1 (6 bases). Between the trimmed V and J ends, which lost 1 base and 10 bases, there was a span of 13 bases. CDR1 is SQVTM, CDR2 ANQGSEA, per germline. The CDR3 has 12 residues. CDR3 DNA: TGCAGCGTTGAAGGGCAGGGGCATGCCTACACCTTC. It yields the protein CSVEGQGHAYTF.

This clone occurred once. This chain joins TRBV10-3 and TRBJ1-2; D ambiguous. Deletions cut 4 bases from V and 0 bases from J, with 3 bases between. This CDR3 is built from 12 residues. Germline-derived CDR1 and CDR2 are ENHRY and SYGVKD. CDR3: CAISASNYGYTF. CDR3 DNA: TGTGCCATCAGTGCCTCTAACTATGGCTACACCTTC.

The CDR3 here is CASSWDSYEQYF. In nucleotides, the CDR3 is TGTGCCAGCAGTTGGGACAGCTACGAGCAGTACTTC. The chain recombines TRBV6-5 with TRBJ2-7; 7 bases map to TRBD1. CDR3 size: 12 residues. The germline gives CDR1 MNHEY, CDR2 SVGAGI. The junction had 0 bases not matched to a gene; V was cut back by 4 bases and J by 3 bases.

This clone appeared once. V and J are TRBV9 and TRBJ2-7, with 12 positions matching TRBD2. J gave up 6 bases and V 10 bases, and 11 bases lay outside the gene matches. Germline lookup yields CDR1 SGDLS and CDR2 YYNGEE. CDR3 length: 14 residues. The CDR3 region has the DNA TGTGCCCGCGGGGGGGGACTAGCGGGTCTCGAGCAGTACTTC. Its translation: CARGGGLAGLEQYF.

The chain has TRBV18 and TRBJ2-7; maybe TRBD2 (6 bases). The CDR3 extends over 15 amino acids. Germline-derived CDR1 and CDR2 are KGHSH and LQKENI. Trimming took 2 bases from V and 2 from J, leaving 13 bases between them. DNA for the CDR3: TGTGCCAGCTCACCAGGTAGCGGAACTCCCTACGAGCAGTACTTC. It is translated as CASSPGSGTPYEQYF.

The chain combines TRBV27 with TRBJ1-2; D uncertain. The CDR3 sequence is 13 residues long. V lost 2 bases and J lost 0, with 4 bases in between. Germline V gene data show CDR1 as MNHEY and CDR2 as SMNVEV (reference sequence). CDR3 sequence (DNA): TGTGCCAGCAGTTTAGCAGCTAACTATGGCTACACCTTC. This codes for CASSLAANYGYTF.

The V gene is TRBV3-1 (or the pseudogene TRBV3-2), the J gene TRBJ2-7, with TRBD1 matching over 12 bases. The CDR3 is 16 residues long. The V gene's germline CDR1 is LGHDT and CDR2 YNNKEL (reference sequence). Trimming at V came to 4 bases and at J to 0 bases, leaving 4 bases not matched to a gene. This CDR3 is CASSPRGQGASYEQYF. Written as DNA, the CDR3 is TGTGCCAGCAGCCCCCGGGGACAGGGGGCCTCCTACGAGCAGTACTTC.

In regard to this clone: Other DNA sequences of this sample code for an identical CDR3. J is TRBJ1-4 and V is TRBV7-2; D is ambiguous. This CDR3 region has 13 residues. Trimming took off 1 base at V and 8 bases at J, with 8 bases between the two ends. Germline V gene lookup returns CDR1 SGHTA and CDR2 FQGNSA. CDR3 sequence: CASSLELNEKLFF. CDR3 DNA sequence: TGTGCCAGCAGCTTAGAGCTGAACGAAAAACTGTTTTTT.